These 23 T cell receptor beta chains originate from one sample sequenced in a study of monozygotic twins with inflammatory bowel disease. TCRdb reanalyzed the 5' RACE reads, giving one entry per CDR3 protein sequence and no DNA. This repertoire includes 110,000 to 150,000 distinct CDR3 sequences. Material for sequencing was blood. All receptors derive from a human donor with ulcerative colitis or Crohn's disease, or a healthy co-twin of an affected twin (not recorded which).

V is TRBV4-1 and J is TRBJ1-1. Per the germline V gene, CDR1 is MGHRA and CDR2 is YSYEKL. The length of the CDR3 is 17 residues. The CDR3 here is CASSRYKPDLLNTEAFF.

The genes are TRBV30 and TRBJ1-4. This CDR3 has 14 residues. Per the germline V gene, CDR1 is GTSNPN and CDR2 is SVGIG (reference sequence). CDR3 protein: CAWSVLGDNEKLFF.

The chain carries TRBV11-2 and TRBJ2-6; TCRdb designates TRBD1, a call that cannot be tested without DNA. The germline gives CDR1 SGHAT, CDR2 FQNNGV. The CDR3 is made up of 17 amino acids. The CDR3 loop is CASSQDSPLSGANVLTF. Drawing the rest from reference TRBV11-2 and TRBJ2-6, the complete variable domain is EAGVAQSPRYKIIEKRQSVAFWCNPISGHATLYWYQQILGQGPKLLIQFQNNGVVDDSQLPKDRFSAERLKGVDSTLKIQPAKLEDSAVYLCASSQDSPLSGANVLTFGAGSRLTVL.

The chain carries TRBV7-3 and TRBJ2-2. CDR3 length: 16 amino acids. CDR1 is SGHTA and CDR2 is FQGTGA in the germline V gene. CDR3 sequence: CASSFRRTVNTGELFF.

The chain carries TRBV28 and TRBJ1-5. Germline loops: CDR1 MDHEN, CDR2 SYDVKM. The length of the CDR3 is 15 residues. The CDR3 reads CASKRIGGSNQPQHF.

The V and J genes are TRBV5-1 and TRBJ2-6. Germline V gene sequence: CDR1 SGHRS, CDR2 YFSETQ. This CDR3 region has 14 residues. The CDR3 here is CASSPISGANVLTF.

The chain links TRBV7-9 to TRBJ2-3; TCRdb proposes TRBD1, but this gene call is untestable without DNA. The CDR3 has 17 residues. Looked up from germline, CDR1 is SEHNR and CDR2 is FQNEAQ (reference sequence). CDR3 amino acids: CASRPHVRLPSTDTQYF.

Here the CDR3 reads CASSPGTAFNSPLHF. The chain has TRBV5-4 and TRBJ1-6; TCRdb's D gene call, TRBD1, goes unchecked for lack of DNA. CDR3 size: 15 residues. Germline V lookup: CDR1 SGHNT, CDR2 YYREEE (reference sequence).

The rearrangement joins TRBV27 to TRBJ1-1; TCRdb lists TRBD1, though no DNA is available to test this call. The CDR3 covers 15 residues. CDR1 and CDR2 from the germline V gene are MNHEY and SMNVEV (reference sequence). The chain's CDR3 is CASSSRGARNTEAFF.

The chain joins TRBV5-6 to TRBJ1-6; TCRdb names TRBD1, which stays unverified in the absence of DNA. The CDR3 extends over 14 amino acids. CDR1 SGHDT and CDR2 YYEEEE come from the germline V gene. CDR3 residues: CASSGGGINSPLHF.

This chain joins TRBV18 and TRBJ1-1. The CDR3 length is 17 residues. CDR1 is KGHSH and CDR2 is LQKENI in the germline V gene. The chain's CDR3 is CASSPQGLLPSGTEAFF.

The gene calls are TRBV10-3 and TRBJ2-7; TCRdb returns TRBD2, unconfirmable since there is no DNA. Germline values: CDR1 ENHRY, CDR2 SYGVKD. The CDR3 is 13 residues long. The CDR3 protein is CAIGTSGGYEQYF.

The chain joins TRBV9 to TRBJ1-3. Germline V gives CDR1 SGDLS, CDR2 YYNGEE. The CDR3 is 17 residues long. This chain's CDR3 is CASSPTYNSFSGNTIYF.

The gene calls are TRBV2 and TRBJ2-3; the TRBD2 assignment by TCRdb is unverifiable without DNA. The length of the CDR3 is 12 residues. Germline CDR1 is SNHLY and CDR2 is FYNNEI. The CDR3 sequence: CARGTLGDTQYF.

V and J are TRBV27 and TRBJ2-7; checking the TCRdb D call of TRBD2 is not possible without DNA. Germline V gives CDR1 MNHEY, CDR2 SMNVEV (reference sequence). The CDR3 has 15 residues. This chain's CDR3 is CASSPRTSGGDEQYF.

The chain carries TRBV20-1 and TRBJ2-3; TCRdb gives TRBD2 as the D gene, but with no DNA this cannot be confirmed. Per the germline V gene, CDR1 is DFQATT and CDR2 is SNEGSKA (reference sequence). This CDR3 is built from 13 residues. The CDR3 sequence: CSGRGDLTDTQYF.

This chain uses TRBV5-5 with TRBJ1-1. The CDR3 is made up of 12 amino acids. Germline assignment: CDR1 SGHKS and CDR2 YYEKEE (reference sequence). CDR3 amino acids: CASSLVSGEAFF.

This sequence joins TRBV9 and TRBJ1-3. The length of the CDR3 is 21 residues. Germline assignment: CDR1 SGDLS and CDR2 YYNGEE. This chain's CDR3 is CASSVNSPARFPHKSGNTIYF.

This chain joins TRBV5-6 and TRBJ2-3; TCRdb indicates TRBD2, and absent DNA this call remains unverified. Looked up from germline, CDR1 is SGHDT and CDR2 is YYEEEE. The CDR3 runs 15 residues. This chain's CDR3 is CASSPLAGRTDTQYF.

The chain employs TRBV3-1 and TRBJ1-3. The CDR3 contains 15 residues. Germline V gene sequence: CDR1 LGHDT, CDR2 YNNKEL (reference sequence). The chain's CDR3 is CASSQDSGPGNTIYF.

The chain links TRBV20-1 to TRBJ2-7; TCRdb lists TRBD2, though no DNA is available to test this call. This CDR3 is built from 13 residues. CDR1 and CDR2 from the germline V gene are DFQATT and SNEGSKA (reference sequence). This CDR3 reads CSARDMRVYEQYF.

V usage is TRBV20-1 and J usage is TRBJ2-3. The germline gives CDR1 DFQATT, CDR2 SNEGSKA (reference sequence). This CDR3 is built from 14 residues. CDR3 loop: CSARSSPSTDTQYF.

The V and J genes are TRBV5-1 and TRBJ2-3; TCRdb calls TRBD1, which cannot be checked without DNA. The CDR3 is made up of 15 amino acids. The germline CDR1 and CDR2 sequences are SGHRS and YFSETQ. The CDR3 reads CASSLWGGTTDTQYF.